This T cell receptor (beta chain) was sequenced for a study of shared clonotypes between healthy human individuals. The germline V gene has CDR1 LNHDA and CDR2 SQIVND (reference sequence). Losses at the gene ends were 2 bases for V and 6 bases for J; bases not matched to a gene: 5. This CDR3 spans 15 amino acids. Assay used: immunoSEQ multiplex PCR; TCRdb lists only in-frame clones, some missing. This sample carries about 550,000 clones, 95% of them seen once, and the ten largest clones take over 0.09%. CD45RO-negative CD8 cells positively selected for CCR7 made up the naive population, which excluded terminally differentiated effector memory CD45RA+ cells.

Specimen: naive CD8+ T cells sorted from blood. The J gene is TRBJ2-3, the V gene TRBV19; TRBD2 matches 10 bases. The sequence came from a woman in her twenties or thirties in good health. The CDR3 spells CASSILAGVGDTQYF. The CDR3 DNA sequence: TGTGCCAGTAGTATACTAGCGGGAGTCGGGGATACGCAGTATTTT. Full variable domain (remainder filled in from reference TRBV19 and TRBJ2-3): DGGITQSPKYLFRKEGQNVTLSCEQNLNHDAMYWYRQDPGQGLRLIYYSQIVNDFQKGDIAEGYSVSREKKESFPLTVTSAQKNPTAFYLCASSILAGVGDTQYFGPGTRLTVL.